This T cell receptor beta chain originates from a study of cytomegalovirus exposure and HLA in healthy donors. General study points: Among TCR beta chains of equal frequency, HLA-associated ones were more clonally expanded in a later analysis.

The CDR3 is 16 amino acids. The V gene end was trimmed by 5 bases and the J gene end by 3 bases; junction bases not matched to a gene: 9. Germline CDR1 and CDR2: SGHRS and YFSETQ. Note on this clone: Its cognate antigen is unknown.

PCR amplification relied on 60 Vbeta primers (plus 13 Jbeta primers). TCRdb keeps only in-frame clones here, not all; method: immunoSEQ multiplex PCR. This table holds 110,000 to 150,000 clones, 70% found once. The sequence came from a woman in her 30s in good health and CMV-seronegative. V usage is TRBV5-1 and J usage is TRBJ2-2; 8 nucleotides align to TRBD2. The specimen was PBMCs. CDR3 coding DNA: TGCGCCAGCAGACGGACCGGGACTAGAGACACCGGGGAGCTGTTTTTT. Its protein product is CASRRTGTRDTGELFF.